This T cell receptor beta chain was obtained from a study of T cell responses to AZD1222 COVID-19 vaccine. To note about this clone: No antigen is known for it.

Whole-study findings and limits: Clonal diversity may have been underestimated in mostly white British donors.

TCRdb's table, derived via immunoSEQ multiplex PCR, lists solely in-frame clones and lacks some. The table lists 150,000 to 200,000 clones, 90% of them singletons, with about 1.6% in the top ten. The V gene lost 6 bases and the J gene lost 4 bases, with 17 bases spanning the gap. CDR1 KGHDR and CDR2 SFDVKD come from the germline V gene. The CDR3 runs to 15 residues. This sample comprised peripheral blood, obtained on day 0 of AZD1222 vaccination. The chain couples TRBV24-1 to TRBJ1-2; D not resolved. The receptor comes from an adult in good health. The CDR3 loop reads CATSPSGRVLYGYTF. The CDR3, as DNA: TGTGCCACCAGTCCTAGTGGGAGGGTACTCTATGGCTACACCTTC.